This T cell receptor (beta chain) was sequenced in a study of cytomegalovirus exposure and HLA in healthy donors. PCR primers comprised 60 Vbeta and 13 Jbeta primers. TCRdb's copy holds only in-frame clones and misses some; the assay was immunoSEQ multiplex PCR. The sample lists hundreds of thousands of clones, about 89% occurring once. This CDR3 has 14 residues. Deletions cut 4 bases from V and 2 bases from J, with 11 bases between. Germline V gives CDR1 LGHNA, CDR2 YNFKEQ. Sequenced material: PBMCs. V gene TRBV4-2 combines with J gene TRBJ1-1; tentatively, D is TRBD1 (6 bases). The TCR originated in a woman aged 18-30 years in good health and CMV-seronegative. CDR3 region: CASSPQGGNTEAFF. The CDR3 nucleotides read TGTGCCAGCAGCCCACAGGGCGGAAACACTGAAGCTTTCTTT.